The next 11 T cell receptor beta chains were all read from a single sample in a study of cytomegalovirus exposure and HLA in healthy donors. The repertoire was sequenced with immunoSEQ multiplex PCR; TCRdb's copy has only in-frame clones and lacks some. The table records 110,000 to 150,000 clones, roughly 81% of them present only once. Sequences were obtained from PBMCs. All receptors derive from a woman in her thirties in good health and CMV-seronegative.

In its sample, this clone was seen once. The chain carries TRBV4-2 and TRBJ1-3, with 8 bases lining up with TRBD1. V lost 2 bases, J lost 0 bases, and 6 bases stayed unmatched. CDR3 length equals 17 residues. Germline assignment: CDR1 LGHNA and CDR2 YNFKEQ. In nucleotides, the CDR3 is TGTGCCAGCAGCCAACAGGGGGCGATAGACTCTGGAAACACCATATATTTT. This encodes CASSQQGAIDSGNTIYF.

This clone was picked up one time. V and J are TRBV5-4 and TRBJ2-1, with 11 positions matching TRBD2. The V segment lost 1 base and the J segment 7 bases; nucleotides outside the gene matches: 7. CDR1 and CDR2 from the germline V gene are SGHNT and YYREEE (reference sequence). The CDR3 runs 16 residues. CDR3 nucleotide sequence: TGTGCCAGCAGCTTGCCCACTAGCGGGGGCGTTAATGAGCAGTTCTTC. It specifies CASSLPTSGGVNEQFF.

The CDR3: CASSQAAGGSSGFF. CDR3 coding DNA: TGTGCCAGCAGCCAAGCCGCGGGGGGGAGTTCTGGGTTCTTC. The rearrangement links TRBV4-2 to TRBJ2-1; 9 bases agree with TRBD2. The CDR3 is 14 amino acids. Germline CDR1 LGHNA, CDR2 YNFKEQ. V lost 1 base to trimming and J lost 15 bases; unmatched junction nucleotides: 10.

The gene calls are TRBV4-3 and TRBJ2-3; 8 positions match TRBD2. V lost 1 base and J lost 6; bases outside the gene matches: 6. CDR1 is LGHNA, CDR2 YSLEER, per germline. This CDR3 has 15 amino acids. The CDR3 DNA follows: TGCGCCAGCAGCCAAGGGAGACTAGCGAAGGATACGCAGTATTTT. Translated: CASSQGRLAKDTQYF.

V usage is TRBV5-1 and J usage is TRBJ2-5; D gene uncertain. The CDR3 covers 14 residues. Trimming took off 3 bases at V and 7 bases at J, with 16 bases between the two ends. CDR1 SGHRS and CDR2 YFSETQ come from the germline V gene. The CDR3 loop reads CASSWIGFSGTQYF. As DNA, the CDR3 is TGCGCCAGCAGCTGGATCGGCTTCTCGGGGACCCAGTACTTC. The full variable domain, with the rest looked up from reference TRBV5-1 and TRBJ2-5, is KAGVTQTPRYLIKTRGQQVTLSCSPISGHRSVSWYQQTPGQGLQFLFEYFSETQRNKGNFPGRFSGRQFSNSRSEMNVSTLELGDSALYLCASSWIGFSGTQYFGPGTRLLVL.

The V gene is TRBV13, the J gene TRBJ1-1, with TRBD1 identical over 7 bases. V was pared by 1 base and J by 3 bases, with 5 bases of the junction left unmatched. The CDR3 covers 15 residues. Germline CDR1 and CDR2: PRHDT and FYEKMQ (reference sequence). The CDR3 DNA is TGTGCCAGCAGCTTAGAAACAGGGGTGTACACTGAAGCTTTCTTT. This encodes CASSLETGVYTEAFF.

V usage is TRBV5-1 and J usage is TRBJ2-5; 8 bases agree with TRBD1. This CDR3 has 15 residues. Germline trimming cut 7 bases from V and 2 bases from J; bases unmatched to any gene: 10. Germline values: CDR1 SGHRS, CDR2 YFSETQ. This CDR3 reads CASQTGDRLQETQYF. Written as DNA, the CDR3 is TGCGCCAGCCAAACGGGGGACAGGCTACAAGAGACCCAGTACTTC.

This clone appeared once. The gene calls are TRBV7-9 and TRBJ1-2; TRBD1 matches at 10 bases. The junction had 5 bases not matched to a gene; V was cut back by 7 bases and J by 3 bases. CDR1 is SEHNR, CDR2 FQNEAQ, per germline (reference sequence). This CDR3 contains 14 residues. The chain's CDR3 is CASTPGTGDYGYTF. In DNA form, the CDR3 reads TGTGCCAGCACCCCCGGGACAGGGGACTATGGCTACACCTTC.

This clone was seen once. The J gene is TRBJ2-5, the V gene TRBV5-6; 12 bases are a match to TRBD1. V was clipped by 3 bases and J by 5 bases; unmatched bases: 2. This CDR3 spans 14 amino acids. The V gene's germline CDR1 is SGHDT and CDR2 YYEEEE. The CDR3 loop is CASSWDRGLETQYF. The CDR3 bases are TGTGCCAGCAGCTGGGACAGGGGGCTGGAGACCCAGTACTTC.

This chain connects TRBV2 to TRBJ1-1; TRBD1 matches at 7 bases. J gave up 0 bases and V 9 bases, and 7 bases lay outside the gene matches. The CDR3 has 14 amino acids. Germline loops: CDR1 SNHLY, CDR2 FYNNEI. In nucleotides, the CDR3 is TGTGCCAGTACCGGGGACAGATTGAACACTGAAGCTTTCTTT. Translation gives CASTGDRLNTEAFF.

The chain carries TRBV19 and TRBJ2-7; TRBD1 matches 8 bases. CDR1 and CDR2 (germline): LNHDA, SQIVND (reference sequence). The CDR3 is made up of 13 amino acids. The ends lost 8 bases at V and 3 bases at J; junction bases unmatched: 6. CDR3 residues: CASGPGGFYEQYF. CDR3 in DNA: TGTGCCAGTGGGCCAGGGGGCTTCTACGAGCAGTACTTC.